This T cell receptor (beta chain) came from a study of CD8 T cells in ankylosing spondylitis (dated by TCRdb to between 2016 and 2019). Study-wide context: The study profiled T cell receptor beta repertoires in healthy donors and ankylosing spondylitis patients to find disease-linked TCR variants. Peripheral blood was sampled, and synovial fluid was also collected from ankylosing spondylitis patients. The full study cohort was made up of about 24 ankylosing spondylitis patients and some 100 healthy donors.

Trimming takes 3 bases off V and 4 bases off J; junction bases not matched to a gene: 10. The CDR3 covers 15 residues, taking in both the cysteine and the phenylalanine. CDR3 DNA is the only sequence kept; it has 45 bases, read in frame from the first base. CDR1 is given as SQVTM and CDR2 as ANQGSEA, both from the germline V gene. Summary of the overall study and its limitations: The disease-linked clones were reported to be significantly enriched in matched synovial fluid samples from ankylosing spondylitis patients. The disease-linked clones showed a CD8+ phenotype and occurred at relatively low frequencies in peripheral blood. A TCR beta motif of 7 or 8 highly homologous amino acid variants appeared characteristic of blood from ankylosing spondylitis patients. Some of the motif variants had been reported before in the synovial fluid and blood of reactive arthritis patients, a finding that suggests common disease-initiation mechanisms.

Synovial fluid samples were matched to blood samples from the same ankylosing spondylitis patients. To note about this clonotype: Its target antigen remains unknown. Within one base of it there is no much larger clone, and no base qualities were kept.

Instrument on record: Illumina HiSeq 2500. Quantitative 5'-RACE with molecular barcodes was used to prepare TCR beta libraries. The authors' pipeline ran thus. A new computational method, built on a probabilistic model of VDJ rearrangement, was used to identify disease-linked TCR variants. TCRdb reprocessed the public reads (quality trimming at Q25 with fastp, clone calling with MiXCR) and kept in-frame beta chains. Identical CDR3 protein sequences are pooled into one entry, listed with their most common genes and DNA. The V and J calls come from TCRdb's annotation, not from the publication. This sample holds about 140,000 distinct CDR3 sequences; 7% to 10% were observed only once. The top ten hold 6% to 9.5% of the sample.

The sequence joins TRBV29-1 to TRBJ1-2, and 8 junctional nucleotides match TRBD1. The source of this sequence is a male donor with ankylosing spondylitis. The material sequenced was synovial fluid, either unsorted or a sorted T cell fraction (not recorded which). The CDR3 corresponds to CSVDTPATGAYGYTF. DNA sequence: TGCAGCGTTGATACGCCGGCGACAGGGGCCTATGGCTACACCTTC. Where the CDR3 stops, the reference TRBV29-1 and TRBJ1-2 genes take over; the full variable domain is SAVISQKPSRDICQRGTSLTIQCQVDSQVTMMFWYRQQPGQSLTLIATANQGSEATYESGFVIDKFPISRPNLTFSTLTVSNMSPEDSSIYLCSVDTPATGAYGYTFGSGTRLTVV.